The clone carrying this T cell receptor beta chain was counted a few times. The sample originates from a study of blood T cells in healthy people across ages. Sample-barcoded 5' priming and a J-beta primer mix drove a second PCR of roughly 6 to 12 cycles. TCRdb re-called the 5' RACE reads through MiXCR, storing one row per CDR3 protein. The sample has approximately 580,000 distinct CDR3 sequences, under 30% seen once; the top ten hold under 9%. This CDR3 region has 12 residues. The V end was cut by 5 bases, the J end by 7 bases, with 11 bases between. Germline values: CDR1 PRHDT, CDR2 FYEKMQ (reference sequence). Total RNA extraction produced at least 6 micrograms (per sample) for the study. The sample was also reused in another study, on T cells of mothers and their children. That report notes: A few healthy Caucasian mothers and their six children were the donors. Each mother gave over 8 million TCR beta CDR3 reads; each child, several million. Comparable shaping of TCR recombination output by thymic selection was observed in related and unrelated pairs.

The chain employs TRBV13 and TRBJ1-2; D is uncertain. The material sequenced was blood. The sequence was collected from a boy younger than 18 in good health. The DNA for the CDR3 is TGTGCCAGCAGCCTCTGGGCAAGTGGCTACACCTTC. Translation gives CASSLWASGYTF.